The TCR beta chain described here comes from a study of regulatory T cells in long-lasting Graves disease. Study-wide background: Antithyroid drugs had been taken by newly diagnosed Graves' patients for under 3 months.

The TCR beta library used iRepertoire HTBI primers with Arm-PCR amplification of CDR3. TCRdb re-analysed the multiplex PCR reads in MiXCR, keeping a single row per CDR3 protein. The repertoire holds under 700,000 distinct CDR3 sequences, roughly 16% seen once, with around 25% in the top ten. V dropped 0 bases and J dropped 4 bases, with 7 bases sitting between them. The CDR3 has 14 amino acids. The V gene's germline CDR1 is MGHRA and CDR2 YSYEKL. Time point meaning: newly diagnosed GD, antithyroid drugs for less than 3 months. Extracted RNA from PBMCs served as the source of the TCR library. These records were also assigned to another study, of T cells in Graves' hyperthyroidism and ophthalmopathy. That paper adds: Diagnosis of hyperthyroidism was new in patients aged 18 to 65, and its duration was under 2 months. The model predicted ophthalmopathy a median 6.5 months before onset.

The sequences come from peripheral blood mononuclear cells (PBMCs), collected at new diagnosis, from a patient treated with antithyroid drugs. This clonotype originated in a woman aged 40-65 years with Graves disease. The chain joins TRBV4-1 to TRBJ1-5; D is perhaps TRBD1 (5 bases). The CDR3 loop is CASSQEGVNQPQHF. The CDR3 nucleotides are TGCGCCAGCAGCCAAGAGGGGGTTAATCAGCCCCAGCATTTT.